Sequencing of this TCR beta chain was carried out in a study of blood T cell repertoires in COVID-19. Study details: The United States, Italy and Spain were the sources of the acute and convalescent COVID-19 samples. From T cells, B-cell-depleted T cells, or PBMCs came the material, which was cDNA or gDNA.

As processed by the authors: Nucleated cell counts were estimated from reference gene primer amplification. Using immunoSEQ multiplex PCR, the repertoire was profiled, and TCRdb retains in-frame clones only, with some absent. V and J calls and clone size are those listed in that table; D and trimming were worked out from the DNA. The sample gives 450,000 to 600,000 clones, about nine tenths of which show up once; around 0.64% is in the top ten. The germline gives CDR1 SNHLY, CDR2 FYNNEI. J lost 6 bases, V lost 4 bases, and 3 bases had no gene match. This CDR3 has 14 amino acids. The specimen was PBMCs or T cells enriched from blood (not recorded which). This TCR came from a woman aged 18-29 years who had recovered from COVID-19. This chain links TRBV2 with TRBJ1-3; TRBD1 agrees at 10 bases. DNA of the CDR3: TGTGCCAGCAGTGTTGACAGGGGGCAAAACACCATATATTTT. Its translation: CASSVDRGQNTIYF.